Sequencing of this TCR beta chain was carried out in a study of early T cells in non-severe SARS-CoV-2 infection. Looking at the study overall: The study sequenced bulk RNA from unsorted whole blood, with chains unpaired.

General study results and limits: Anti-spike CD8 responses were favored in VDJdb matching, and private and CD4 specificities were missed.

Unique molecular identifiers were attached to individual cDNA molecules. From the 5' RACE reads, TCRdb called clonotypes with MiXCR, one entry per CDR3 protein. The profile shows about 60,000 distinct CDR3 sequences, roughly 13% of them singletons. The sample holds a few counts of this clonotype. Its antigen is as yet unknown. The junction had 9 bases not matched to a gene; V was cut back by 3 bases and J by 6 bases. The CDR3 contains 16 residues. Sequences were obtained from whole blood. The gene calls are TRBV12-3 or TRBV12-4 and TRBJ2-3, with 10 bases identical to TRBD2. This TCR derives from an adult who was a healthcare worker with PCR-confirmed SARS-CoV-2 infection or an uninfected control (not recorded which). CDR3 coding DNA: TGTGCCAGCAGTTTTGAGGTAGCGGGGGGCCGGGATACGCAGTATTTT. It specifies CASSFEVAGGRDTQYF.